This TCR beta chain emerged from a study of cytomegalovirus exposure and HLA in healthy donors. Points from the study as a whole: Reports credit the classifier with highly specific, highly sensitive diagnosis of cytomegalovirus status. In a later analysis, a missense DCLRE1C variant was linked to TCR beta V- and J-gene trimming. What a later analysis reportedly showed was that an Asian-associated ancestry cluster had fewer N-insertions than the roughly 670-donor mean.

Primers for the PCR totalled 60 Vbeta and 13 Jbeta. TCRdb's copy holds only in-frame clones and misses some; the assay was immunoSEQ multiplex PCR. This table holds some 85,000 clones, around 75% found once. The CDR3 loop spans 16 amino acids. CDR1 is SGHDT, CDR2 YYEEEE, per germline. V lost 0 bases, J lost 4 bases, and 4 bases stayed unmatched. Regarding this clone: Its antigen is as yet unknown.

Sequencing was done on a sample of PBMCs. This clonotype was obtained from a man aged 40-49 years in good health and CMV-seronegative. V usage is TRBV5-6 and J usage is TRBJ2-3; 11 nucleotides line up with TRBD2. CDR3 bases: TGTGCCAGCAGCTTGGACCTAGCGGGGGGCCCAGATACGCAGTATTTT. It specifies CASSLDLAGGPDTQYF.